The source of this TCR beta chain is a study of siplizumab effects on memory and regulatory T cells. Study outcomes and limitations: A mean of approximately 70% of mappable alloreactive CD4+ clones were Treg-derived with siplizumab, compared with approximately 29% in controls. There appeared to be greater diversity in naive T cells than in memory cells, and naive T cells seemed major contributors to the alloresponse. There were only a minor fraction of alloreactive clones that mapped to unstimulated subsets.

Losses at the gene ends were 6 bases for V and 5 bases for J; bases not matched to a gene: 4. There are 14 residues in the CDR3. Looked up from germline, CDR1 is MNHNY and CDR2 is SVGAGI (reference sequence). Every sample had approximately 10^5 of its TCR templates assayed. This table comes from immunoSEQ multiplex PCR, and its TCRdb copy is limited to in-frame clones, with some not included. The sample lists about 100,000 clones, about 91% seen once, with 0.14% to 0.15% in the top ten. Details on this clone: What it recognizes is unknown.

The clonotype was recovered from a human donor in good health. The chain links TRBV6-6 to TRBJ1-6; 7 nucleotides align to TRBD1. The sample consisted of CD4+ T cells sorted from blood. The CDR3 bases are TGTGCCAGCAGCATAACAGGGGATAATTCACCCCTCCACTTT. It codes for CASSITGDNSPLHF.